One T cell receptor (beta chain) is described in this entry. Generated by immunoSEQ multiplex PCR, the TCRdb table keeps only in-frame clones and is missing some. This repertoire shows some 490,000 clones, roughly 85% found once; its top ten account for approximately 3%. This sample was included in a study of blood T cell repertoires in COVID-19. The CDR3 has 13 amino acids. The V gene's germline CDR1 is LGHDT and CDR2 YNNKEL (reference sequence). V lost 0 bases to trimming and J lost 11 bases, with 13 bases between them. The TCR originated in a human donor in a cohort sampled during active COVID-19. The genes are TRBV3-1 (or the pseudogene TRBV3-2) and TRBJ1-1; D unclear. The specimen was peripheral blood. CDR3 sequence reads: CASSQDSTLMAFF. The CDR3 bases are TGTGCCAGCAGCCAAGATAGCACGTTAATGGCTTTCTTT.